This T cell receptor (beta chain) comes out of a study of human T cells and chemical hapten exposure. The wider study: The patients, most of them female, presented with alopecia areata, totalis or universalis. Study results and caveats: Since the donors had alopecia, their immune response may not be the same as that of healthy people.

TCRdb redid the calling of the RACE reads with MiXCR, one entry per CDR3 protein. Among under 90,000 distinct CDR3 sequences, 9.6% were seen once, and the ten largest hold roughly 3.5%. The time point is: pre-sensitization, week 0. This sample's treatment: therapeutic diphenylcyclopropenone sensitization with weekly scalp DPC. This clonotype was found a few times. As yet, its antigen is unknown. V was shortened by 6 bases and J by 2 bases, with 10 bases between the two germline ends. Germline lookup yields CDR1 SQVTM and CDR2 ANQGSEA. The length of the CDR3 is 12 residues. The sequence derives from a woman aged 40 to 50 with alopecia areata. Some clones in this sample may be carry-over from other donors' samples. The material sequenced was whole blood, taken in connection with sensitization to the hapten diphenylcyclopropenone (DPC). The chain joins TRBV29-1 to TRBJ2-5, with D unclear. In nucleotides, the CDR3 is TGCAGCGTCGTACAGACACAAGAGACCCAGTACTTC. Its translation is CSVVQTQETQYF. The full variable domain, in which reference TRBV29-1 and TRBJ2-5 provide the parts outside the CDR3, is SAVISQKPSRDICQRGTSLTIQCQVDSQVTMMFWYRQQPGQSLTLIATANQGSEATYESGFVIDKFPISRPNLTFSTLTVSNMSPEDSSIYLCSVVQTQETQYFGPGTRLLVL.